This paragraph covers one TCR beta chain sequence. These data are taken from a study of tumor and adjacent non-tumor tissue in lung cancer. Study in general: On average, productive TCRbeta reads reached about 4.17 million per sample.

A modified ARM-PCR protocol with three rounds of nested PCR amplified TCRbeta. TCRdb recomputed calls from the multiplex PCR reads with MiXCR, one row per CDR3 protein. This repertoire shows approximately 65,000 distinct CDR3 sequences, about 61% found once; its top ten account for 20% to 25%. Trimming cost V 0 bases and J 3 bases, with 6 bases left between them. Germline V gives CDR1 SGHAT, CDR2 FQNNGV. The length of the CDR3 is 14 residues. RNA was extracted from bulk tissue without any cell sorting. The sequencing sample was made of lung tumor tissue. The rearrangement uses TRBV11-2 and TRBJ2-1, with D maybe TRBD1 (5 bases). The receptor's source is a man between 50 and 59 years old with non-small cell lung cancer. The CDR3 here is CASSLEQGYNEQFF. CDR3 bases: TGTGCCAGCAGCTTAGAGCAGGGCTACAATGAGCAGTTCTTC.